This TCR beta chain is from a study of T cell repertoires in cytomegalovirus infection. About the research overall: Carrying CMV and the relevant HLA type showed in public TCR beta signatures.

From the reads, TCRdb called clonotypes with MiXCR, one entry per CDR3 protein. Of about 190,000 distinct CDR3 sequences detected, roughly 28% appear once; the ten largest clones hold about 31%. Germline V CDR1 and CDR2: DFQATT, SNEGSKA (reference sequence). V was cut by 6 bases and J by 0 bases, with 6 bases left in between. The CDR3 sequence is 13 residues long. The chain joins TRBV20-1 to TRBJ1-6; D possibly corresponds to TRBD1 (5 bases). This sequence originates from a human donor in good health (CMV status not recorded). Some clones in this sample may be carry-over from other donors' samples. The sequenced sample was PBMCs. The CDR3 is CSAQGSYNSPLHF. CDR3 in DNA: TGCAGTGCGCAGGGCTCCTATAATTCACCCCTCCACTTT.